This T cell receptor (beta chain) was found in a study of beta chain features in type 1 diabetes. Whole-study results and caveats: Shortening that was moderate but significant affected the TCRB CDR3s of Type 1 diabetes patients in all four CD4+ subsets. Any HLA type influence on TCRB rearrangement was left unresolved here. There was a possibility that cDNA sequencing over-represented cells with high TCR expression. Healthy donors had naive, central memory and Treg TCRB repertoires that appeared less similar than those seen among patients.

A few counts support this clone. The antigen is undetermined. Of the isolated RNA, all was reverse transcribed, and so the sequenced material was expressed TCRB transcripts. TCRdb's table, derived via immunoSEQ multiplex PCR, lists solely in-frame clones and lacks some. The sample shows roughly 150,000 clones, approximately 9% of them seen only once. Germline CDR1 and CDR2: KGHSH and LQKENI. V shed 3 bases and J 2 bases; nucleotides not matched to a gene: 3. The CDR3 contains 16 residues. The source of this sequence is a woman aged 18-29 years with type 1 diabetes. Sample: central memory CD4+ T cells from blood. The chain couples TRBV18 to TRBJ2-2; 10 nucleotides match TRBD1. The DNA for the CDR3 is TGTGCCAGCTCACCCCGGACAGGGGGTAACACCGGGGAGCTGTTTTTT. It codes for CASSPRTGGNTGELFF.